The clone carrying this TCR beta chain was observed many times. This specimen comes from a study of cytotoxic CD8 clonotypes in ibrutinib-treated CLL. A 1 in 200,000 to 1 in 1 million T cell depth was the sequencing target. Method: immunoSEQ multiplex PCR; TCRdb's copy keeps in-frame clones and lacks some. The sample lists 250,000 or so clones, 70% occurring once. The J segment lost 9 bases and the V segment lost 6 bases, leaving 14 bases of the junction unmatched. The CDR3 length is 15 residues. The germline gives CDR1 MNHEY, CDR2 SMNVEV (reference sequence). This clonotype was sampled from a human donor with chronic lymphocytic leukemia. This chain uses TRBV27 with TRBJ2-1; 7 nucleotides agree with TRBD1. Sequenced here: PBMCs, sampled after 24 months of ibrutinib treatment. DNA of the CDR3: TGTGCCAGCAGCCCTCTGGCAGGGGGTTCGGTTGAGCAGTTCTTC. This gives the protein CASSPLAGGSVEQFF.